The 27 T cell receptor beta chains in this list originate from one sample, sequenced in a study of technical replicates of blood from four donors. Sequenced by immunoSEQ multiplex PCR; TCRdb stores in-frame clones only, minus some. The sample holds tens of thousands of clones, 94% seen once. The sequencing sample was made of T cells isolated from PBMCs. The source of these receptors is a human donor in good health.

V gene TRBV10-2 combines with J gene TRBJ1-5; maybe TRBD1 (6 bases). This CDR3 contains 14 residues. V shed 2 bases and J shed 2 bases, with 7 bases lying between them. Germline V lookup: CDR1 WSHSY, CDR2 SAAADI. CDR3 sequence: CASSERQGNQPQHF. For the CDR3, the DNA is TGCGCCAGCAGTGAGAGACAGGGCAATCAGCCCCAGCATTTT.

This clone was seen once. The chain has TRBV2 and TRBJ2-3; D uncertain. The ends were cut back, 5 bases at V and 4 bases at J, with 4 bases in the middle. The CDR3 totals 11 residues. Germline CDR1 reads SNHLY; CDR2 reads FYNNEI. The CDR3 here is CASSIADTQYF. The CDR3 DNA reads as TGTGCCAGCAGTATCGCAGATACGCAGTATTTT.

The rearrangement joins TRBV18 to TRBJ1-1; 8 bases are a match to TRBD1. The CDR3 extends over 15 amino acids. Unmatched junction bases numbered 6, after V lost 3 bases and J lost 3 bases. CDR1 and CDR2 (germline): KGHSH, LQKENI. DNA of the CDR3: TGTGCCAGCTCACCCCTGACAGGGGCGGACACTGAAGCTTTCTTT. This codes for CASSPLTGADTEAFF.

The chain has TRBV7-9 and TRBJ1-1; D remains ambiguous. The germline V gene encodes CDR1 SEHNR and CDR2 FQNEAQ (reference sequence). The CDR3 sequence is 16 residues long. Trimming stripped 1 base from V and 1 base from J, with 13 bases between. The CDR3 protein is CASSLGRLAANTEAFF. The CDR3 coding sequence is TGTGCCAGCAGCTTAGGGAGACTGGCGGCGAACACTGAAGCTTTCTTT.

This chain joins TRBV5-1 and TRBJ1-5; D might be TRBD1 (5 bases). CDR3 length: 14 amino acids. CDR1 is SGHRS, CDR2 YFSETQ, per germline. The ends were cut back, 0 bases at V and 7 bases at J, with 11 bases in the middle. In DNA, the CDR3 is TGCGCCAGCAGCTTGGGTGGGGGAGGGCAGCCCCAGCATTTT. Amino acid sequence: CASSLGGGGQPQHF. Looking up the rest from reference TRBV5-1 and TRBJ1-5 gives the full variable domain: KAGVTQTPRYLIKTRGQQVTLSCSPISGHRSVSWYQQTPGQGLQFLFEYFSETQRNKGNFPGRFSGRQFSNSRSEMNVSTLELGDSALYLCASSLGGGGQPQHFGDGTRLSIL.

The rearrangement links TRBV18 to TRBJ2-5; D perhaps matches TRBD1 (6 bases). Trimming cost V 3 bases and J 4 bases, with 15 bases left between them. CDR3 length: 15 amino acids. Germline V gene data show CDR1 as KGHSH and CDR2 as LQKENI. Here the CDR3 reads CASSPSGARGETQYF. For the CDR3, the DNA is TGTGCCAGCTCACCTTCCGGCGCCAGGGGAGAGACCCAGTACTTC.

The chain combines TRBV19 with TRBJ1-2; D is uncertain. Trimming stripped 6 bases from V and 4 bases from J, with 12 bases between. Germline V gene lookup returns CDR1 LNHDA and CDR2 SQIVND (reference sequence). The CDR3 is made up of 13 amino acids. CDR3 DNA sequence: TGTGCCAGTAGGTTCGCGTCCGGCTATGGCTACACCTTC. Residues: CASRFASGYGYTF.

This chain links TRBV7-3 with TRBJ1-2, with TRBD1 identical over 10 bases. Germline trimming cut 4 bases from V and 6 bases from J; bases unmatched to any gene: 11. Germline assignment: CDR1 SGHTA and CDR2 FQGTGA. This CDR3 region has 16 residues. Here the CDR3 DNA reads TGTGCCAGCAGCTCTTCTTTTATCGGGACAGGGGATGGCTACACCTTC. Translating it yields CASSSSFIGTGDGYTF.

The chain uses TRBV29-1 and TRBJ2-1; 10 bases match TRBD2. V lost 2 bases and J lost 8; bases outside the gene matches: 3. From germline, CDR1 is SQVTM and CDR2 ANQGSEA. The CDR3 is 13 amino acids. This CDR3 reads CSVELAGGYEQFF. The CDR3 DNA reads TGCAGCGTTGAATTAGCGGGAGGTTATGAGCAGTTCTTC.

This clone has only one observation. The genes are TRBV15 and TRBJ2-1; 9 nucleotides agree with TRBD2. Germline V lookup: CDR1 LNHNV, CDR2 YYDKDF (reference sequence). The CDR3 extends over 17 amino acids. J gave up 4 bases and V 0 bases, and 7 bases lay outside the gene matches. CDR3 amino acids: CATSRDEREVVYNEQFF. CDR3 bases: TGTGCCACCAGCAGAGACGAGCGGGAGGTAGTATACAATGAGCAGTTCTTC.

The gene calls are TRBV6-1 and TRBJ2-7; 7 nucleotides align to TRBD1. Germline assignment: CDR1 MNHNS and CDR2 SASEGT. The CDR3 has 14 amino acids. V shed 10 bases and J 0 bases; nucleotides not matched to a gene: 9. The DNA of the CDR3 is TGTGCCACAAGGACAGGATTTAGCTCCTACGAGCAGTACTTC. Its translation: CATRTGFSSYEQYF.

The chain recombines TRBV19 with TRBJ1-5; D unclear. The CDR3 runs 15 residues. CDR1 and CDR2 from the germline V gene are LNHDA and SQIVND (reference sequence). V shed 5 bases and J shed 2 bases, with 13 bases lying between them. CDR3 in DNA: TGTGCCAGTAGTGTCTTCGACACGGGCAATCAGCCCCAGCATTTT. Residues: CASSVFDTGNQPQHF.

CDR3 residues: CASQDREARGYTF. In DNA form, the CDR3 reads TGTGCCAGCCAGGACAGGGAGGCTAGGGGCTACACCTTC. This chain connects TRBV6-6 to TRBJ1-2; 8 bases are shared with TRBD1. V dropped 8 bases and J dropped 8; count of bases not matched to a gene: 10. CDR1 is MNHNY, CDR2 SVGAGI, per germline (reference sequence). The CDR3 is made up of 13 amino acids.

The rearrangement uses TRBV7-6 and TRBJ2-7; TRBD2 matches at 8 bases. The CDR3 is made up of 15 amino acids. V dropped 1 base and J dropped 2; count of bases not matched to a gene: 4. Per germline, CDR1 SGHVS and CDR2 FNYEAQ. CDR3 DNA: TGTGCCAGCAGCTTAGGGACTAGCTATCCCTACGAGCAGTACTTC. Protein product: CASSLGTSYPYEQYF.

J is TRBJ2-5 and V is TRBV6-5; 8 nucleotides agree with TRBD2. CDR1 and CDR2 (germline): MNHEY, SVGAGI. This CDR3 contains 14 residues. Trimming removed 2 bases from V and 5 bases from J; junction bases left unmatched: 4. The CDR3 nucleotides read TGTGCCAGCAGTTACAGTCGGGGGGGGGAGACCCAGTACTTC. Its protein is CASSYSRGGETQYF.

The genes are TRBV10-1 and TRBJ2-3; 7 bases agree with TRBD1. The V and J ends lost 6 bases and 0 bases, in that order; junction bases with no gene match: 6. The CDR3 is 15 residues long. The germline gives CDR1 WNHNN, CDR2 SYGVQD (reference sequence). Here the CDR3 DNA reads TGCGCCAGCAGCGCCGGGACAGCGAGCACAGATACGCAGTATTTT. It is translated as CASSAGTASTDTQYF.

V gene TRBV6-5 combines with J gene TRBJ2-5; 7 nucleotides line up with TRBD2. Unmatched junction bases numbered 5, after V lost 9 bases and J lost 4 bases. Looked up from germline, CDR1 is MNHEY and CDR2 is SVGAGI. The CDR3 contains 12 residues. The CDR3 nucleotides are TGTGCCAGTTTCGGGGAGGGAGAGACCCAGTACTTC. Translating it yields CASFGEGETQYF.

The chain recombines TRBV7-2 with TRBJ2-5, with D possibly TRBD2 on 5 matching bases. The CDR3 extends over 13 amino acids. CDR1 is SGHTA, CDR2 FQGNSA, per germline. Between the trimmed V and J ends, which lost 1 base and 5 bases, there was a span of 8 bases. The CDR3 is CASSLVTRETQYF. The DNA for the CDR3 is TGTGCCAGCAGCTTAGTCACTAGGGAGACCCAGTACTTC. Together with reference TRBV7-2 and TRBJ2-5, the CDR3 gives the full variable domain: GAGVSQSPSNKVTEKGKDVELRCDPISGHTALYWYRQSLGQGLEFLIYFQGNSAPDKSGLPSDRFSAERTGGSVSTLTIQRTQQEDSAVYLCASSLVTRETQYFGPGTRLLVL.

The chain has TRBV29-1 and TRBJ2-3; D gene uncertain. The CDR3 extends over 11 amino acids. Germline values: CDR1 SQVTM, CDR2 ANQGSEA. V lost 3 bases and J 5 bases, leaving 6 bases between the germline ends. Here the CDR3 reads CSVDPGDTQYF. The CDR3 coding sequence is TGCAGCGTTGATCCAGGAGATACGCAGTATTTT.

This rearrangement joins TRBV6-5 to TRBJ2-7; 7 bases agree with TRBD1. The CDR3 consists of 15 residues. With 2 bases clipped from V and 2 bases from J, the junction kept 6 bases outside the gene matches. Germline-derived CDR1 and CDR2 are MNHEY and SVGAGI. The DNA for the CDR3 is TGTGCCAGCAGTTACCGACAGGGAACCCCCTACGAGCAGTACTTC. Its translation is CASSYRQGTPYEQYF.

This chain joins TRBV27 and TRBJ2-7; 8 positions match TRBD2. The germline V gene encodes CDR1 MNHEY and CDR2 SMNVEV (reference sequence). The junction had 10 bases not matched to a gene; V was cut back by 3 bases and J by 3 bases. The CDR3 consists of 16 residues. CDR3 loop: CASSFYLAGAVYEQYF. The CDR3 DNA reads TGTGCCAGCAGTTTCTACCTAGCGGGTGCTGTCTACGAGCAGTACTTC.

The V call is TRBV5-6, the J call TRBJ2-3, with D maybe TRBD1 (6 bases). The ends were cut back, 0 bases at V and 5 bases at J, with 19 bases in the middle. This CDR3 spans 17 amino acids. Germline V gives CDR1 SGHDT, CDR2 YYEEEE. Here the CDR3 reads CASSLASEGEFGDTQYF. CDR3 DNA: TGTGCCAGCAGCTTGGCCAGCGAGGGGGAGTTTGGAGATACGCAGTATTTT.

This clone was recorded only once. The V and J genes are TRBV7-9 and TRBJ1-2, with D possibly matching TRBD1 (5 bases). Germline loops: CDR1 SEHNR, CDR2 FQNEAQ (reference sequence). Between the trimmed V and J ends, which lost 1 base and 4 bases, there was a span of 13 bases. The length of the CDR3 is 15 residues. CDR3: CASSLGGGIGYGYTF. CDR3 DNA: TGTGCCAGCAGCTTAGGGGGCGGGATCGGCTATGGCTACACCTTC.

This chain uses TRBV28 with TRBJ1-5, with D hard to call. V was shortened by 4 bases and J by 2 bases, with 12 bases between the two germline ends. The CDR3 has 15 residues. Germline values: CDR1 MDHEN, CDR2 SYDVKM. The CDR3 DNA is TGTGCCAGCAGTTCGGGAAGTGGTGGCAATCAGCCCCAGCATTTT. Its protein product is CASSSGSGGNQPQHF.

The rearrangement uses TRBV11-2 and TRBJ2-7; TRBD2 aligns across 9 bases. This CDR3 has 19 residues. Germline-derived CDR1 and CDR2 are SGHAT and FQNNGV. The V gene end was trimmed by 2 bases and the J gene end by 1 base; junction bases not matched to a gene: 15. The CDR3 protein is CASSLSALAGSLHSYEQYF. Written as DNA, the CDR3 is TGTGCCAGCAGCTTATCAGCCCTAGCGGGGTCGTTGCATTCCTACGAGCAGTACTTC.

This sequence joins TRBV6-6 and TRBJ2-1; perhaps TRBD1 as D (6 bases). CDR3 length: 14 amino acids. CDR1 is MNHNY and CDR2 is SVGAGI in the germline V gene (reference sequence). V lost 2 bases, J lost 6 bases, and 11 bases lay in between. DNA for the CDR3: TGTGCCAGCAGTTACGGGGGCGCCGGCAATGAGCAGTTCTTC. Translating gives CASSYGGAGNEQFF.

The chain couples TRBV18 to TRBJ2-5, with unresolved D. Germline V gene sequence: CDR1 KGHSH, CDR2 LQKENI. Trimming pared 2 bases from V and 1 base from J, leaving 8 bases between. The CDR3 length is 14 residues. The chain's CDR3 is CASSPGLSQETQYF. The CDR3 DNA sequence: TGTGCCAGCTCACCAGGGCTATCCCAAGAGACCCAGTACTTC.